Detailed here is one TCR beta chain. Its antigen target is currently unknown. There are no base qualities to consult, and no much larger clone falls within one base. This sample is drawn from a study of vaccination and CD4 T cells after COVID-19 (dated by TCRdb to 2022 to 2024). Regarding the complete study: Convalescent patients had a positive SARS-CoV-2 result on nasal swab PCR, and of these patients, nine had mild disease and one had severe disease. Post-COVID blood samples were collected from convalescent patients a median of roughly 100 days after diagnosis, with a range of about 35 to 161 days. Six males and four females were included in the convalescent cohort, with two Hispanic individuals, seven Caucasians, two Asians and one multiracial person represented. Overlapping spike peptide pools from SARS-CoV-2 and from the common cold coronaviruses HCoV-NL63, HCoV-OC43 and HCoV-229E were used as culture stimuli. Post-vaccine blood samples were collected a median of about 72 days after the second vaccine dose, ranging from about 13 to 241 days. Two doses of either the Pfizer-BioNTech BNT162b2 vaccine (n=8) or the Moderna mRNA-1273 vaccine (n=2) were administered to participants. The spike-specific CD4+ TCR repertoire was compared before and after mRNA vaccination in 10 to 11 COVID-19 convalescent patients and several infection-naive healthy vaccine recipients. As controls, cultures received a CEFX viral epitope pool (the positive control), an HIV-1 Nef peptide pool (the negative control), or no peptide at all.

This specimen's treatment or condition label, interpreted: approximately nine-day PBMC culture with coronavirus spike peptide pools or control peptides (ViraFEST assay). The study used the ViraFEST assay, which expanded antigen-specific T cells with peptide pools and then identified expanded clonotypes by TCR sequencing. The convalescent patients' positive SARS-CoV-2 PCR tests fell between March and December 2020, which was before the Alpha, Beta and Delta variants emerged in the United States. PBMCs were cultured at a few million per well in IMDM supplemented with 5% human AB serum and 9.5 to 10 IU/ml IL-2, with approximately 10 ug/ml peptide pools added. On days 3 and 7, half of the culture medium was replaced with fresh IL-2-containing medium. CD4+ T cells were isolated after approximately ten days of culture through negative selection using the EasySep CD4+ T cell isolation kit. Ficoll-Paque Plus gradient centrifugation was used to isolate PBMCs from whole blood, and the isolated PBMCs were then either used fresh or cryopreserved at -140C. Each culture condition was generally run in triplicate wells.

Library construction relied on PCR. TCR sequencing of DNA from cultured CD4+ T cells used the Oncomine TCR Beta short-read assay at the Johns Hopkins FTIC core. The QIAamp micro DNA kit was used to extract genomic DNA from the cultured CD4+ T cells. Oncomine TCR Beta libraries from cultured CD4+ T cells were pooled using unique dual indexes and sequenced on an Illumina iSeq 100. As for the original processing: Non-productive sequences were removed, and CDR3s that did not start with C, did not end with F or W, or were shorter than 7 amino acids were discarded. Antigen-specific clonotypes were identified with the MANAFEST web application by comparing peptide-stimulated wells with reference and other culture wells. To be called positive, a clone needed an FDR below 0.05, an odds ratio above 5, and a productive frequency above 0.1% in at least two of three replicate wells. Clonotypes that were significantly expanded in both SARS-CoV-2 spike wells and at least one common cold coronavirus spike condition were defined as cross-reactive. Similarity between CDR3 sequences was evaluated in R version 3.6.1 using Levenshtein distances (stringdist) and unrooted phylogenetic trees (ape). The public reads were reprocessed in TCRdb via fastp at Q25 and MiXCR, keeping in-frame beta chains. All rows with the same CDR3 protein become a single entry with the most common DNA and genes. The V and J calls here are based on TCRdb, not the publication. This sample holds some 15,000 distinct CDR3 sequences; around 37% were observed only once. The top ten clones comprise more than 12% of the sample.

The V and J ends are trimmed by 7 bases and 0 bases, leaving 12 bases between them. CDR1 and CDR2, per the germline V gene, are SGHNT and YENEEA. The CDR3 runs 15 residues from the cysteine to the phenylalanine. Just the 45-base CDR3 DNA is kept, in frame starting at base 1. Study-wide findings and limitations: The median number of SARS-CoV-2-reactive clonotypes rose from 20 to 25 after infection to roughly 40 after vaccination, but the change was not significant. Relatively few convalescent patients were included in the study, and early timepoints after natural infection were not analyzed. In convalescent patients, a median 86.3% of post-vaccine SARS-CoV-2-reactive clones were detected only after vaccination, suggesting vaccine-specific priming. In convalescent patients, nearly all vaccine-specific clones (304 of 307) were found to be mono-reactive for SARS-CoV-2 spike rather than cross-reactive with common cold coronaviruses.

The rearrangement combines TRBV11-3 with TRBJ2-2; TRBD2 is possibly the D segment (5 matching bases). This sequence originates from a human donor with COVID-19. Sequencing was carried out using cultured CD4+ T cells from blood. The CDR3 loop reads CASTSGFANTGELFF. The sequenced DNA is TGTGCCAGCACCTCGGGATTCGCGAACACCGGGGAGCTGTTTTTT.